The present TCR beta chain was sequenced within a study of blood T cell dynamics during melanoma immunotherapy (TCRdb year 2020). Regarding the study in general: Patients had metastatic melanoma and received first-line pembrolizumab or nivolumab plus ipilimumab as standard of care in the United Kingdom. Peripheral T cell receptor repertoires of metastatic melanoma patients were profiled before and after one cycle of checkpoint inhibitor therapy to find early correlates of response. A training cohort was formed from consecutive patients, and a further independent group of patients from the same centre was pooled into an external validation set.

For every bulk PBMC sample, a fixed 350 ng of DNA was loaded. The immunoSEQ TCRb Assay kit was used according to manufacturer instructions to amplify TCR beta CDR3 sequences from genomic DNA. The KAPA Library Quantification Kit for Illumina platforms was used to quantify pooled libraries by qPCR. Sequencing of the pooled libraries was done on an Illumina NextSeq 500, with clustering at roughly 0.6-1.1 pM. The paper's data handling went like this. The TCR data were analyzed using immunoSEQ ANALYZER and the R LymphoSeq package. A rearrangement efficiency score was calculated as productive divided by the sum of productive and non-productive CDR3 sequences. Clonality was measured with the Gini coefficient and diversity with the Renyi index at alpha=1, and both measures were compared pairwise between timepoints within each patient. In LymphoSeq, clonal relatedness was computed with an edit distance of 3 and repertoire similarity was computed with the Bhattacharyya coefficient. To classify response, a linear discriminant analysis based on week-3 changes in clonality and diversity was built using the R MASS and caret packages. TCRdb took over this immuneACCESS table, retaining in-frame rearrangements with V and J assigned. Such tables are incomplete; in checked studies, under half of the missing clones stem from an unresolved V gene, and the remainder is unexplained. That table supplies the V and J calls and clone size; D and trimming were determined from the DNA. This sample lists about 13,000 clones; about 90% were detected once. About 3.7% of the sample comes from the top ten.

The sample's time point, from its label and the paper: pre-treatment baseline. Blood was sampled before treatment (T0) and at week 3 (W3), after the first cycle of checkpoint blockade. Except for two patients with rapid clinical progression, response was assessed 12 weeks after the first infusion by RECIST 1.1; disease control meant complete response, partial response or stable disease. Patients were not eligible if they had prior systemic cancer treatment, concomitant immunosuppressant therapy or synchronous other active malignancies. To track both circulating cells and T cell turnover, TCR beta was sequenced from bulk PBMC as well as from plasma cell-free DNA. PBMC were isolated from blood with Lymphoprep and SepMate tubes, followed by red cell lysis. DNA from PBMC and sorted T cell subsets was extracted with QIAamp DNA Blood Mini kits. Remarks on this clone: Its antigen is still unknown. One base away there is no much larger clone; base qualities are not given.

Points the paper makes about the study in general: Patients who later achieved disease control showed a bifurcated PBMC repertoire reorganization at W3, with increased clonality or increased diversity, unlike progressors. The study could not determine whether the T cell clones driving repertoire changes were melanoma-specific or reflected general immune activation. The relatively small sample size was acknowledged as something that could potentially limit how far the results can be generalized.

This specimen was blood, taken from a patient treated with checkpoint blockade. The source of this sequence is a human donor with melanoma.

For the CDR3, the sequence is CASSQDTGINQPQHF. The nucleotides are TGCGCCAGCAGCCAAGATACAGGGATCAATCAGCCCCAGCATTTT. The receptor chain draws on TRBV4-1 and TRBJ1-5, and perhaps TRBD1 as D gene, on 6 matching bases. In the germline V gene, CDR1 corresponds to MGHRA and CDR2 to YSYEKL. V lost 0 bases and J lost 3 bases; the stretch between them is 9 bases long. The CDR3 contains 15 residues, cysteine and phenylalanine counted. The kept DNA is CDR3 alone, 45 bases in frame from the first base.